These 31 T cell receptor beta chains were sequenced from one sample in a study of cytomegalovirus exposure and HLA in healthy donors. 13 Jbeta primers and 60 Vbeta primers were used for the PCR. TCRdb's copy holds only in-frame clones and misses some; the assay was immunoSEQ multiplex PCR. The table has around 110,000 clones, over 70% seen once. Sequencing was performed on PBMCs. The receptors were gathered from a woman between 18 and 29 years old in good health and CMV-seronegative.

Of note for this clone: The identical CDR3 is also encoded by other nucleotide sequences in the sample. This chain uses TRBV2 with TRBJ1-1, with D possibly TRBD1 on 5 matching bases. The CDR3 has 13 amino acids. Germline-derived CDR1 and CDR2 are SNHLY and FYNNEI. The ends were cut back, 8 bases at V and 2 bases at J, with 12 bases in the middle. CDR3 sequence (DNA): TGTGCCAGCTCGTTTCAGGGAAACACTGAAGCTTTCTTT. This gives the protein CASSFQGNTEAFF.

The chain has TRBV6-1 and TRBJ2-7; TRBD1 aligns across 8 bases. With V trimmed by 6 bases and J by 5 bases, 3 bases remained unmatched. The CDR3 length is 12 residues. Germline V gene data show CDR1 as MNHNS and CDR2 as SASEGT. The DNA for the CDR3 is TGTGCCAGCAGCAGGGGGCTCGACGAGCAGTACTTC. It is translated as CASSRGLDEQYF.

V is TRBV5-1 and J is TRBJ1-1; D is undetermined. Trimming cost V 1 base and J 4 bases, with 11 bases left between them. The CDR3 has 14 residues. Germline-derived CDR1 and CDR2 are SGHRS and YFSETQ. Here the CDR3 DNA reads TGCGCCAGCAGCTTGCCAGGTGTTGGCACTGAAGCTTTCTTT. Protein: CASSLPGVGTEAFF.

Only a few counts were recorded for this clone. The chain joins TRBV6-1 to TRBJ2-1; 8 bases fit TRBD2. Germline values: CDR1 MNHNS, CDR2 SASEGT. The CDR3 runs 18 residues. V was clipped by 2 bases and J by 8 bases; unmatched bases: 17. This CDR3 is CASSENPGGGYVVDEQFF. For the CDR3, the DNA is TGTGCCAGCAGTGAAAATCCGGGCGGGGGGTATGTAGTCGATGAGCAGTTCTTC.

The CDR3 DNA reads as TGTGCCAGCAGTTCCGACAGGCTAAACTATGGCTACACCTTC. Protein sequence: CASSSDRLNYGYTF. The rearrangement joins TRBV27 to TRBJ1-2, with D possibly being TRBD1 (6 bases). Germline values: CDR1 MNHEY, CDR2 SMNVEV (reference sequence). Trimming cost V 4 bases and J 2 bases, with 11 bases left between them. The CDR3 is 14 residues long.

The chain couples TRBV7-8 to TRBJ1-5; no clear D gene. The CDR3 covers 13 residues. The germline V gene encodes CDR1 SGHVS and CDR2 FQNEAQ. V was shortened by 7 bases and J by 0 bases, with 7 bases between the two germline ends. Here the CDR3 reads CASTPYSNQPQHF. CDR3 bases: TGTGCCAGCACCCCGTATAGCAATCAGCCCCAGCATTTT.

This chain joins TRBV19 and TRBJ1-2; 7 positions agree with TRBD1. The trim removed 5 bases at V and 8 bases at J, leaving 8 bases unmatched. This CDR3 comprises 13 residues. Germline V gene data show CDR1 as LNHDA and CDR2 as SQIVND (reference sequence). The CDR3 bases are TGTGCCAGTAGTTTGCAGGGGGGAGGCGGCTACACCTTC. Protein product: CASSLQGGGGYTF.

This clone was detected only once. The chain combines TRBV4-1 with TRBJ2-7; D not resolved. The CDR3 contains 13 residues. Trimming left V 1 base short and J 4 bases short, with 8 bases between. Germline V gene lookup returns CDR1 MGHRA and CDR2 YSYEKL. In DNA form, the CDR3 reads TGCGCCAGCAGCCAAGGTTTCGGGTACGAGCAGTACTTC. Its protein is CASSQGFGYEQYF.

The chain couples TRBV6-1 to TRBJ1-6, with 8 bases matching TRBD1. Trimming took 4 bases from V and 8 from J; bases not matched to a gene: 7. The CDR3 totals 15 residues. Germline V gene lookup returns CDR1 MNHNS and CDR2 SASEGT. The CDR3 is CASSGDRRPYSPLHF. CDR3 DNA sequence: TGTGCCAGCAGTGGGGACAGGAGACCTTATTCACCCCTCCACTTT.

The chain links TRBV28 to TRBJ1-2, with D possibly matching TRBD1 (6 bases). The CDR3 runs 14 residues. Trimming shortened V by 3 bases and J by 0 bases, and 8 bases separated the two germline ends. CDR1 is MDHEN, CDR2 SYDVKM, per germline. This CDR3 is CASSLAGANYGYTF. The CDR3 DNA follows: TGTGCCAGCAGTTTGGCAGGGGCTAACTATGGCTACACCTTC.

About this clone: Given the absence of the conserved phenylalanine or tryptophan at the CDR3 end, a read error is likely. V is TRBV5-6 and J is TRBJ1-2; D gene uncertain. The CDR3 is made up of 14 amino acids. Trimming removed 0 bases at V and 3 bases at J, with 9 bases between. Germline CDR1 reads SGHDT; CDR2 reads YYEEEE. The CDR3 sequence: CASSLVIEDYGYTV. The CDR3 region has the DNA TGTGCCAGCAGCTTGGTAATAGAGGACTATGGCTACACCGTC.

This clone showed up just a few times. The V and J genes are TRBV2 and TRBJ1-1; perhaps TRBD1 as D (6 bases). CDR1 and CDR2 (germline): SNHLY, FYNNEI. There are 13 residues in the CDR3. V lost 10 bases, J lost 2 bases, and 14 bases lay in between. CDR3 nucleotides: TGTGCCACAAAGACAGGCCGAAACACTGAAGCTTTCTTT. It is translated as CATKTGRNTEAFF.

The chain employs TRBV5-1 and TRBJ1-6; unclear D gene. The CDR3 is made up of 18 amino acids. The germline CDR1 and CDR2 sequences are SGHRS and YFSETQ. Trimming left V 0 bases short and J 1 base short, with 14 bases between. CDR3 loop: CASSLAARVSSYNSPLHF. DNA of the CDR3: TGCGCCAGCAGCTTGGCCGCCCGGGTATCATCCTATAATTCACCCCTCCACTTT.

V and J are TRBV29-1 and TRBJ1-5; 11 bases match TRBD1. The CDR3 totals 16 residues. Germline V gene sequence: CDR1 SQVTM, CDR2 ANQGSEA. J gave up 4 bases and V 6 bases, and 11 bases lay outside the gene matches. CDR3 nucleotides: TGCAGCGTCCGAACCCCGGGGACAGGGGGAAATCAGCCCCAGCATTTT. This gives the protein CSVRTPGTGGNQPQHF.

This clone appeared once. This chain links TRBV11-2 with TRBJ2-1, with a possible D match to TRBD1 (6 bases). Germline V lookup: CDR1 SGHAT, CDR2 FQNNGV. CDR3 length equals 13 residues. V lost 5 bases and J 5 bases, leaving 10 bases between the germline ends. CDR3 DNA: TGTGCCAGCAGCACGCGACAGGACAATGAGCAGTTCTTC. Its protein is CASSTRQDNEQFF.

This chain connects TRBV30 to TRBJ2-7; maybe TRBD2 (5 bases). The CDR3 is 13 residues long. With 4 bases removed from V and 4 bases from J, the gap between germline ends came to 14 bases. Germline V CDR1 and CDR2: GTSNPN, SVGIG (reference sequence). This CDR3 is CAWMVAGGYEQYF. The CDR3 region has the DNA TGTGCCTGGATGGTCGCGGGTGGGTACGAGCAGTACTTC.

CDR3 coding DNA: TGTGCCACCCGAACGGACAGCCGTATGAACACTGAAGCTTTCTTT. This gives the protein CATRTDSRMNTEAFF. The V call is TRBV10-3, the J call TRBJ1-1; D might be TRBD1 (6 bases). The germline gives CDR1 ENHRY, CDR2 SYGVKD. The V end lost 10 bases, the J end lost 0 bases, and 18 bases lay between the germline ends. The CDR3 sequence is 15 residues long.

Turning to this clone: The CDR3 ends on some other residue instead of the conserved phenylalanine or tryptophan, so this is likely a read error. This chain's CDR3 is CATSPQGNQPQHV. CDR3 bases: TGTGCCACCAGCCCCCAGGGAAATCAGCCCCAGCATGTT. V is TRBV15 and J is TRBJ1-5; perhaps TRBD1 as D (5 bases). The V end was cut by 5 bases, the J end by 4 bases, with 9 bases between. The CDR3 contains 13 residues. Germline-derived CDR1 and CDR2 are LNHNV and YYDKDF (reference sequence).

The chain carries TRBV7-9 and TRBJ2-1; tentatively, D is TRBD2 (5 bases). CDR1 is SEHNR, CDR2 FQNEAQ, per germline (reference sequence). The CDR3 has 14 amino acids. V lost 1 base to trimming and J lost 6 bases, with 10 bases between them. CDR3 in DNA: TGTGCCAGCAGCTTAGTTGGCGGACTCAATGAGCAGTTCTTC. Protein: CASSLVGGLNEQFF.

V gene TRBV4-1 combines with J gene TRBJ1-5, with 7 bases that match TRBD1. From germline, CDR1 is MGHRA and CDR2 YSYEKL. The CDR3 is 15 residues long. The J segment lost 4 bases and the V segment lost 4 bases, leaving 7 bases of the junction unmatched. The CDR3 region is CASSLNRDRNQPQHF. The DNA of the CDR3 is TGCGCCAGCAGCCTGAACCGGGACAGAAATCAGCCCCAGCATTTT.

V is TRBV30 and J is TRBJ2-7; 12 positions agree with TRBD2. Looked up from germline, CDR1 is GTSNPN and CDR2 is SVGIG (reference sequence). The CDR3 contains 18 residues. Losses at the gene ends were 1 base for V and 0 bases for J; bases not matched to a gene: 10. CDR3 nucleotides: TGTGCCTGGAGTGCCCGACTAGCGGGGGACCCTATCTCCTACGAGCAGTACTTC. It yields the protein CAWSARLAGDPISYEQYF.

CDR3: CASSKTGTPSPNYGYTF. For the CDR3, the DNA is TGCGCCAGCAGCAAAACCGGGACACCTTCACCTAACTATGGCTACACCTTC. This chain links TRBV5-1 with TRBJ1-2; maybe TRBD1 (6 bases). The CDR3 contains 17 residues. The germline V gene encodes CDR1 SGHRS and CDR2 YFSETQ. Trimming pared 4 bases from V and 0 bases from J, leaving 19 bases between.

The rearrangement uses TRBV5-1 and TRBJ2-5, with TRBD1 as a possible D gene (5 bases). CDR1 is SGHRS and CDR2 is YFSETQ in the germline V gene. The CDR3 extends over 14 amino acids. V was cut by 4 bases and J by 0 bases, with 10 bases left in between. CDR3 DNA sequence: TGCGCCAGCAGCCCGGACAAATACCAAGAGACCCAGTACTTC. Amino acids: CASSPDKYQETQYF.

This clone was detected only a few times. This sequence joins TRBV2 and TRBJ1-5; the match to TRBD1 covers 11 bases. This CDR3 is built from 15 residues. Unmatched junction bases numbered 3, after V lost 6 bases and J lost 2 bases. CDR1 is SNHLY, CDR2 FYNNEI, per germline. CDR3: CASSGQGAGNQPQHF. The CDR3 DNA is TGTGCCAGCAGCGGACAGGGGGCCGGCAATCAGCCCCAGCATTTT. Full variable domain (outside the CDR3, taken from reference TRBV2 and TRBJ1-5): EPEVTQTPSHQVTQMGQEVILRCVPISNHLYFYWYRQILGQKVEFLVSFYNNEISEKSEIFDDQFSVERPDGSNFTLKIRSTKLEDSAMYFCASSGQGAGNQPQHFGDGTRLSIL.

This clone appeared a single time. V is TRBV30 and J is TRBJ2-5; 7 positions agree with TRBD1. The V gene end was trimmed by 0 bases and the J gene end by 1 base; junction bases not matched to a gene: 2. CDR1 GTSNPN and CDR2 SVGIG come from the germline V gene (reference sequence). The CDR3 has 14 residues. CDR3 sequence (DNA): TGTGCCTGGAGTGTCGGGACAGCCCAAGAGACCCAGTACTTC. This translates into CAWSVGTAQETQYF. The variable domain in full, with the rest retrieved from reference TRBV30 and TRBJ2-5, is SQTIHQWPATLVQPVGSPLSLECTVEGTSNPNLYWYRQAAGRGLQLLFYSVGIGQISSEVPQNLSASRPQDRQFILSSKKLLLSDSGFYLCAWSVGTAQETQYFGPGTRLLVL.

V is TRBV29-1 and J is TRBJ1-1; D gene uncertain. V dropped 7 bases and J dropped 1 base, with 16 bases sitting between them. CDR1 is SQVTM, CDR2 ANQGSEA, per germline. The CDR3 runs 14 residues. The CDR3, as DNA: TGCAGCGCACCAATGGGTAGCAGGAACACTGAAGCTTTCTTT. This sequence encodes CSAPMGSRNTEAFF.

In the case of this clone: The same CDR3 can be traced to other DNA sequences in this sample. V usage is TRBV2 and J usage is TRBJ1-5, with D hard to call. Trimming shortened V by 5 bases and J by 2 bases, and 13 bases separated the two germline ends. Germline CDR1 and CDR2: SNHLY and FYNNEI. The CDR3 runs to 15 residues. Here the CDR3 reads CASSLGGSGNQPQHF. The DNA for the CDR3 is TGTGCCAGCAGTCTGGGCGGGAGTGGCAATCAGCCCCAGCATTTT.

This clone has just a few counts. The chain recombines TRBV19 with TRBJ2-3, with D maybe TRBD1 (7 bases). Germline loops: CDR1 LNHDA, CDR2 SQIVND (reference sequence). This CDR3 has 14 amino acids. Trimming cost V 10 bases and J 3 bases, with 17 bases left between them. DNA of the CDR3: TGTGCCACTAAGACAGGGACTGGGACAGATACGCAGTATTTT. It codes for CATKTGTGTDTQYF. The full variable domain, in which reference TRBV19 and TRBJ2-3 provide the parts outside the CDR3, is DGGITQSPKYLFRKEGQNVTLSCEQNLNHDAMYWYRQDPGQGLRLIYYSQIVNDFQKGDIAEGYSVSREKKESFPLTVTSAQKNPTAFYLCATKTGTGTDTQYFGPGTRLTVL.

The J gene is TRBJ1-1, the V gene TRBV5-1, with 8 bases identical to TRBD1. The CDR3 spans 13 residues. Germline assignment: CDR1 SGHRS and CDR2 YFSETQ. Germline trimming cut 4 bases from V and 4 bases from J; bases unmatched to any gene: 3. The CDR3 region has the DNA TGCGCCAGCAGCCGGACAGGGATCACTGAAGCTTTCTTT. This gives the protein CASSRTGITEAFF.

This chain connects TRBV10-3 to TRBJ1-4; tentative D call: TRBD1 (5 bases). Germline assignment: CDR1 ENHRY and CDR2 SYGVKD. The CDR3 extends over 12 amino acids. V lost 11 bases and J 8 bases, leaving 15 bases between the germline ends. The CDR3 region is CAARTGEEKLFF. In nucleotides, the CDR3 is TGTGCCGCCCGGACGGGGGAAGAAAAACTGTTTTTT.

V usage is TRBV7-3 and J usage is TRBJ2-1, with 8 bases identical to TRBD2. Germline loops: CDR1 SGHTA, CDR2 FQGTGA. V dropped 2 bases and J dropped 4; count of bases not matched to a gene: 13. The CDR3 has 18 residues. CDR3 protein: CASSLLAGPGFGYNEQFF. For the CDR3, the DNA is TGTGCCAGCAGCTTATTAGCGGGACCCGGATTCGGATACAATGAGCAGTTCTTC.